This T cell receptor (beta chain) was sequenced during a study of shared clonotypes between healthy human individuals. Study observations and caveats: The sampled material consisted only of blood, and tissue repertoires are likely to differ.

The CDR3 has 13 residues. V was trimmed by 3 bases and J by 0 bases, leaving 6 bases between them. The germline CDR1 and CDR2 sequences are SGHAT and FQNNGV. At a deep level, the assay was run. A 200 ng quantity of DNA, 25,000 to 35,000 T cell genomes, went into the sorted-subset replicate PCRs. Here immunoSEQ multiplex PCR was the method, and the copy in TCRdb shows in-frame clones only, minus some. The repertoire holds 800,000 or so clones, about 96% seen once, with over 0.2% in the top ten. Note on this clone: Its antigen is unknown. Other nucleotide sequences in the sample specify the same CDR3.

It was CD45RO-negative cells, positively selected for CCR7, that made up naive CD8 cells, with terminally differentiated effector memory CD45RA+ cells excluded. This clonotype was sampled from a man in his thirties or forties in good health. The chain employs TRBV11-2 and TRBJ2-7; D gene unclear. What was sequenced was naive CD8+ T cells sorted from blood. The CDR3 bases are TGTGCCAGCAGCTTGGGCAGCTCCTACGAGCAGTACTTC. Translating gives CASSLGSSYEQYF.